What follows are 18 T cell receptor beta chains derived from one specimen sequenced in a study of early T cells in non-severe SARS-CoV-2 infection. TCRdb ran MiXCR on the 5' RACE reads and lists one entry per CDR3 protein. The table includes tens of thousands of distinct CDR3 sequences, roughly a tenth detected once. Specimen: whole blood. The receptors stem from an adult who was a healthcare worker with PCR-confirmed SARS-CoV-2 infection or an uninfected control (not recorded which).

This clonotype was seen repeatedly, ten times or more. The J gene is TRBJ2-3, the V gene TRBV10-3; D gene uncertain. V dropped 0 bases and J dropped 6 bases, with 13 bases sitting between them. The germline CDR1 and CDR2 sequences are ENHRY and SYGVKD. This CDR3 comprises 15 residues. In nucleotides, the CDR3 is TGTGCCATCAGTGAGTCGAATCAAGGGTTGGATACGCAGTATTTT. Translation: CAISESNQGLDTQYF.

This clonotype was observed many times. The CDR3 DNA is TGTGCCAGCTCACCAAGACTAGCGGCAGCTAGCACAGATACGCAGTATTTT. It encodes CASSPRLAAASTDTQYF. V usage is TRBV18 and J usage is TRBJ2-3; 9 nucleotides line up with TRBD2. Unmatched junction bases numbered 6, after V lost 2 bases and J lost 0 bases. CDR1 KGHSH and CDR2 LQKENI come from the germline V gene. This CDR3 comprises 17 residues.

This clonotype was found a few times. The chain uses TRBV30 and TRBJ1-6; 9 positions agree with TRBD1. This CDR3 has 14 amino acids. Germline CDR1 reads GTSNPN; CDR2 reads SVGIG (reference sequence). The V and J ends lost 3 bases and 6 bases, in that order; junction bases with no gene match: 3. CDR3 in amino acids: CAWRGTGSNSPLHF. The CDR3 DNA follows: TGTGCCTGGAGGGGGACAGGGAGTAATTCACCCCTCCACTTT. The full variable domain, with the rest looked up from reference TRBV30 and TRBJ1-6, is SQTIHQWPATLVQPVGSPLSLECTVEGTSNPNLYWYRQAAGRGLQLLFYSVGIGQISSEVPQNLSASRPQDRQFILSSKKLLLSDSGFYLCAWRGTGSNSPLHFGNGTRLTVT.

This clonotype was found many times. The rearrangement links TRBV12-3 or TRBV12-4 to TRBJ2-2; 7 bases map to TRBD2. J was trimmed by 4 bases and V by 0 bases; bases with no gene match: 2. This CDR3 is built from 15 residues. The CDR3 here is CASSLAGGATGELFF. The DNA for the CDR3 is TGTGCCAGCAGTTTAGCGGGAGGGGCCACCGGGGAGCTGTTTTTT.

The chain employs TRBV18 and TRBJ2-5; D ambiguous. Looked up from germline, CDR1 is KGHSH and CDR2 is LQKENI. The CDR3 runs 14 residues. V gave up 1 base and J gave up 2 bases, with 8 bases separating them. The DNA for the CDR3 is TGTGCCAGCTCACCACAGGCAGTACAAGAGACCCAGTACTTC. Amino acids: CASSPQAVQETQYF.

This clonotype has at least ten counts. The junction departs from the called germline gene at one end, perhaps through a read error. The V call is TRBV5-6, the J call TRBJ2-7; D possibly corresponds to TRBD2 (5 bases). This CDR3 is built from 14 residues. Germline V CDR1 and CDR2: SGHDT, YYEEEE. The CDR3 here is CASSLSLASDEQYF. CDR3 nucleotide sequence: TGTGCCAGCAGCTTGTCGCTAGCCTCCGACGAGCAGTACTTC.

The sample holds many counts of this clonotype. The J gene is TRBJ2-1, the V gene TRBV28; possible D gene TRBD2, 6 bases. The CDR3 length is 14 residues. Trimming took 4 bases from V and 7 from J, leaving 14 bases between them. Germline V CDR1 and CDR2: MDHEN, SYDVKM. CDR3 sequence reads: CASSSWDSQNEQFF. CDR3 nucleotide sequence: TGTGCCAGCAGTTCATGGGACTCCCAGAATGAGCAGTTCTTC.

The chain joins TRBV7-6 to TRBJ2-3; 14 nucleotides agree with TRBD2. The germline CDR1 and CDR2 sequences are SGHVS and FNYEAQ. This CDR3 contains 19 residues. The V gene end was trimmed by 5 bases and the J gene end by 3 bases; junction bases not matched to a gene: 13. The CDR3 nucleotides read TGTGCCAGCAGCCAAGCTGCCGGGACTAGCGGGAGTTGGACAGATACGCAGTATTTT. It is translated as CASSQAAGTSGSWTDTQYF.

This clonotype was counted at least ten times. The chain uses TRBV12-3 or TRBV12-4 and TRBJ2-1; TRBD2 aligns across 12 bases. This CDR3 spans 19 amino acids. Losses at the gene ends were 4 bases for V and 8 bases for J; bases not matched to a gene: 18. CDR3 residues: CASSSPTRRPSGRAYEQFF. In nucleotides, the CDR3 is TGTGCCAGCAGTTCCCCCACCCGCCGCCCTAGCGGGAGGGCCTATGAGCAGTTCTTC.

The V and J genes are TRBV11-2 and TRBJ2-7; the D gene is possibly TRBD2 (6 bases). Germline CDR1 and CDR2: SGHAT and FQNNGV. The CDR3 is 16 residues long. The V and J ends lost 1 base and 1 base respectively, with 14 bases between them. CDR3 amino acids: CASSLGQGGLSYEQYF. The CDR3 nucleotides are TGTGCCAGCAGCTTAGGTCAGGGCGGACTATCCTACGAGCAGTACTTC.

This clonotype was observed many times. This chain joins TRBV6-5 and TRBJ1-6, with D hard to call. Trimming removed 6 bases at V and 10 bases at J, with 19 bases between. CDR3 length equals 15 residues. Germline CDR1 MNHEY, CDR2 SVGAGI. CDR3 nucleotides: TGTGCCAGCAGATCCTCCGGGTCATCCCAATCACCCCTCCACTTT. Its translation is CASRSSGSSQSPLHF.

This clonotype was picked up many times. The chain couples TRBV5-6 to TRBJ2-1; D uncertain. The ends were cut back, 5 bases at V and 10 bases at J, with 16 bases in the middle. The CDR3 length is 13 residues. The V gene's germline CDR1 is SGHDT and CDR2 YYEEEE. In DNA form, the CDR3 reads TGTGCCAGCAGTTGGCGGACCAAGGACGAGCAGTTCTTC. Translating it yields CASSWRTKDEQFF.

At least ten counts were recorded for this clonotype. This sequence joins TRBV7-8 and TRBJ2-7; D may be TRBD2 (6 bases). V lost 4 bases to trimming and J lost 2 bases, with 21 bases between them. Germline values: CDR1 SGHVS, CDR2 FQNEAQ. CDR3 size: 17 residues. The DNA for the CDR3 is TGTGCCAGCAGCTCCTCCATGACCGGCGGGATAACCTACGAGCAGTACTTC. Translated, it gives CASSSSMTGGITYEQYF. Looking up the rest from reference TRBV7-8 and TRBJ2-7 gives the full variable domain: GAGVSQSPRYKVAKRGQDVALRCDPISGHVSLFWYQQALGQGPEFLTYFQNEAQLDKSGLPSDRFFAERPEGSVSTLKIQRTQQEDSAVYLCASSSSMTGGITYEQYFGPGTRLTVT.

The CDR3 DNA reads as TGTGCCAGCAGCGTATATGAGGGAACAAACACCATATATTTT. Translating gives CASSVYEGTNTIYF. The J gene is TRBJ1-3, the V gene TRBV9; D remains unclear. Germline V gives CDR1 SGDLS, CDR2 YYNGEE. The CDR3 has 14 amino acids. Trimming took off 1 base at V and 6 bases at J, with 11 bases between the two ends.

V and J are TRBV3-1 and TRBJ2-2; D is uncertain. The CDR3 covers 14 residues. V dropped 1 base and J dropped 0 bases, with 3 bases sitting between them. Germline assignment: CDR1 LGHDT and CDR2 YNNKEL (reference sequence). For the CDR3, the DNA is TGTGCCAGCAGCCAAGTATCGAACACCGGGGAGCTGTTTTTT. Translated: CASSQVSNTGELFF.

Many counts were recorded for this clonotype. The CDR3 region is CASRGVGGPQETQYF. DNA of the CDR3: TGTGCCAGCAGGGGCGTGGGGGGTCCGCAAGAGACCCAGTACTTC. The chain joins TRBV2 to TRBJ2-5, with D possibly TRBD2 on 6 matching bases. Looked up from germline, CDR1 is SNHLY and CDR2 is FYNNEI. The CDR3 sequence is 15 residues long. V was clipped by 6 bases and J by 2 bases, with 16 bases between them. The full variable domain, its missing parts supplied by reference TRBV2 and TRBJ2-5, is EPEVTQTPSHQVTQMGQEVILRCVPISNHLYFYWYRQILGQKVEFLVSFYNNEISEKSEIFDDQFSVERPDGSNFTLKIRSTKLEDSAMYFCASRGVGGPQETQYFGPGTRLLVL.

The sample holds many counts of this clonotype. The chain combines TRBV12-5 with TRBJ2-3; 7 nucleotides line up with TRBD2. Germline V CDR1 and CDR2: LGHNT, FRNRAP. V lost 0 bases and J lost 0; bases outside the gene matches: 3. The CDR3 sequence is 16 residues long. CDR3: CASGLVAGYSTDTQYF. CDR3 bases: TGTGCTAGTGGTTTGGTAGCGGGATACAGCACAGATACGCAGTATTTT. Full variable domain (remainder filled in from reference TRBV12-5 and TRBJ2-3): DARVTQTPRHKVTEMGQEVTMRCQPILGHNTVFWYRQTMMQGLELLAYFRNRAPLDDSGMPKDRFSAEMPDATLATLKIQPSEPRDSAVYFCASGLVAGYSTDTQYFGPGTRLTVL.

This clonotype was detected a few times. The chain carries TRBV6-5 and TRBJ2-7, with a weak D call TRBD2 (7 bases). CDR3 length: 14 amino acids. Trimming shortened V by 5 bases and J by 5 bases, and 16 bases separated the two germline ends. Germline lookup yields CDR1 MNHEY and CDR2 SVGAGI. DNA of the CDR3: TGTGCCAGCAGTAGGGGGGGAGGAGGGGACGAGCAGTACTTC. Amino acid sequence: CASSRGGGGDEQYF.